This TCR beta chain was retrieved from a study of shared clonotypes between healthy human individuals. The V gene end was trimmed by 6 bases and the J gene end by 3 bases; junction bases not matched to a gene: 6. CDR1 is SNHLY and CDR2 is FYNNEI in the germline V gene. This CDR3 has 15 amino acids. Comment on this clone: Its antigen is still unknown.

In the original processing: Filtering differed, since immunoSEQ gave only junction sequences and no quality scores. Here immunoSEQ multiplex PCR was the method, and the copy in TCRdb shows in-frame clones only, minus some. D and trimming were read from the DNA, whereas the V and J calls and clone size are those reported in that table. This sample has 950,000 to 1,100,000 clones, with approximately 70% found just once. The study, taken as a whole, reports: Across a few donors, naive CD4 shared roughly 5%, naive CD8 more than 3%, memory CD4 less than 2.5%, memory CD8 0.4% to 0.5%. Sampling included only blood; tissue repertoires likely differ.

The TCR sequence derives from a man in his late teens or twenties in good health. The rearrangement joins TRBV2 to TRBJ2-3; 10 positions agree with TRBD1. Sequenced material: memory CD4+ T cells sorted from blood. The subset was: CD45RA-negative fraction. This CDR3 is CASSPGQGKTDTQYF. CDR3 DNA: TGTGCCAGCAGCCCGGGACAGGGGAAGACAGATACGCAGTATTTT.